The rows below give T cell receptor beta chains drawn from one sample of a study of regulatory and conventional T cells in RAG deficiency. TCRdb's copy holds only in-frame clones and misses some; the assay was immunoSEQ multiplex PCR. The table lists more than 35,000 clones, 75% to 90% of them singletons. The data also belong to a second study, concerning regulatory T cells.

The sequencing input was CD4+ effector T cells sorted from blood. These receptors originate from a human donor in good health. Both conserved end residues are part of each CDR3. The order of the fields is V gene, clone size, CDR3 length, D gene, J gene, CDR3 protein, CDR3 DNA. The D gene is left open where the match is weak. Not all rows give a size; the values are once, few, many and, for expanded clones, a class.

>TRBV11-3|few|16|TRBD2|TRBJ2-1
CASSWGGSLSYNEQFF
TGTGCCAGCAGCTGGGGGGGTTCGCTCTCCTACAATGAGCAGTTCTTC
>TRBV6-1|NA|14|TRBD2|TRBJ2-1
CATGGIGNYNEQFF
TGTGCCACGGGGGGTATAGGAAATTACAATGAGCAGTTCTTC
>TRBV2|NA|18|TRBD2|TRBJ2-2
CASSDPASGSPRTGELFF
TGTGCCAGCAGTGACCCGGCTAGCGGGAGCCCCAGGACCGGGGAGCTGTTTTTT
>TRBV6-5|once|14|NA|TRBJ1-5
CASSASESALTQHF
TGTGCCAGCAGTGCAAGCGAGAGTGCCCTGACCCAGCATTTT
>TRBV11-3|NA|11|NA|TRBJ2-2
CASRGTGELFF
TGTGCCAGCAGGGGAACCGGGGAGCTGTTTTTT
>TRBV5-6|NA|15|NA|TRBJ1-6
CASTSETGGLSPLHF
TGTGCCAGCACCTCCGAAACCGGGGGGCTGTCACCCCTCCACTTT
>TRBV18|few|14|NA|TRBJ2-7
CASSPGGTPYEQYF
TGTGCCAGCTCACCAGGGGGGACCCCCTACGAGCAGTACTTC
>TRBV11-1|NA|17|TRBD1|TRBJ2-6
CASSVGQGSSGANVLTF
TGTGCCAGCAGCGTCGGACAGGGTTCTTCTGGGGCCAACGTCCTGACTTTC
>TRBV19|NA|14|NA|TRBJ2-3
CASSIPPRRDTQYF
TGTGCCAGTAGTATACCCCCCAGGCGGGATACGCAGTATTTT
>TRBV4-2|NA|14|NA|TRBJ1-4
CASSQDAVWEKLFF
TGTGCCAGCAGCCAAGATGCGGTTTGGGAAAAACTGTTTTTT
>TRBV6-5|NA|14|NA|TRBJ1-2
CASRPGGANYGYTF
TGTGCCAGCAGGCCCGGGGGCGCCAACTATGGCTACACCTTC
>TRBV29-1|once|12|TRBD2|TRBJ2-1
CSGTSGRNEQFF
TGCAGCGGAACTAGCGGGCGGAATGAGCAGTTCTTC
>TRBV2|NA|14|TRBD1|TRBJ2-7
CASSEGDRTYEQYF
TGTGCCAGCAGTGAAGGGGACAGAACCTACGAGCAGTACTTC
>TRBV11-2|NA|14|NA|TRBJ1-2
CASSARIQGSGATF
TGTGCCAGCAGCGCACGTATACAGGGATCAGGGGCCACCTTC
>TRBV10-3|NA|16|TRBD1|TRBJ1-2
CAISAGTETSNYGYTF
TGTGCCATCAGTGCCGGGACAGAAACTTCGAACTATGGCTACACCTTC
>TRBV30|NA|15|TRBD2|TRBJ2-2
CAWSPLAGVTGELFF
TGTGCCTGGAGTCCACTAGCGGGAGTTACCGGGGAGCTGTTTTTT
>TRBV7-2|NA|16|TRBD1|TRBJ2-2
CASSSPQNRGTGELFF
TGTGCCAGCAGCTCGCCACAAAACAGGGGGACCGGGGAGCTGTTTTTT
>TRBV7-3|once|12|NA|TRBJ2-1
CASSLNRNEQFF
TGTGCCAGCAGCTTAAACCGGAATGAGCAGTTCTTC
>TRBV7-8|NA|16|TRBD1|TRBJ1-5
CASSFDRDSRNQPQHF
TGTGCCAGCAGCTTCGACCGGGACAGTAGGAATCAGCCCCAGCATTTT
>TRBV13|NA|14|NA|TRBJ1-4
CASRRAAANEKLFF
TGTGCCAGCAGGCGGGCGGCAGCTAATGAAAAACTGTTTTTT
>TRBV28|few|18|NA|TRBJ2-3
CASSLGVTPRIRTDTQYF
TGTGCCAGCAGTTTAGGTGTTACCCCTCGGATCCGCACAGATACGCAGTATTTT
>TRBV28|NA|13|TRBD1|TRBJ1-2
CASSLDRDHGYTF
TGTGCCAGCAGTTTAGACAGGGATCATGGCTACACCTTC
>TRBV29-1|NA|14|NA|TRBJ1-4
CSVAVLGVGEKLFF
TGCAGCGTAGCCGTGTTAGGGGTTGGTGAAAAACTGTTTTTT
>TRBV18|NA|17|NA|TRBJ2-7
CASSPPRGLAATYEQYF
TGTGCCAGCTCACCACCTCGAGGTCTCGCAGCAACCTACGAGCAGTACTTC
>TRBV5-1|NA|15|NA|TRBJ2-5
CASSPGGGTQETQYF
TGCGCCAGCAGCCCGGGAGGGGGCACCCAAGAGACCCAGTACTTC
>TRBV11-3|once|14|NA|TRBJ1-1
CASSLSRLGTEAFF
TGTGCCAGCAGCTTGAGCCGACTGGGTACTGAAGCTTTCTTT
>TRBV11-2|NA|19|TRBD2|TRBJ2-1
CASSQQETGLRLAYNEQFF
TGTGCCAGCAGCCAACAAGAAACGGGTCTGCGACTAGCGTACAATGAGCAGTTCTTC
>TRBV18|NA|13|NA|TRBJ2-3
CASLFQPTDTQYF
TGTGCCAGCTTATTTCAGCCCACAGATACGCAGTATTTT
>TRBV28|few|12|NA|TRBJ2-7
CASSLTAYEQYF
TGTGCCAGCAGTCTCACAGCCTACGAGCAGTACTTC
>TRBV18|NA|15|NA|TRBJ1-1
CASSPVARENTEAFF
TGTGCCAGCTCACCTGTCGCCAGAGAGAACACTGAAGCTTTCTTT
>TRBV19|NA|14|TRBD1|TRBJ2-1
CASSPGQGRGEQFF
TGTGCCAGTAGCCCGGGACAGGGAAGAGGTGAGCAGTTCTTC